This is a list of T cell receptor beta chains from one sample in a study of shared clonotypes between healthy human individuals. TCRdb's copy holds only in-frame clones and misses some; the assay was immunoSEQ multiplex PCR. This table has about 2.3 million clones, just over 90% appearing once. Sequences were obtained from naive CD4+ T cells from PBMCs. The receptor set was obtained from a man aged 18-30 years in good health. Some clones in this sample may be carry-over from other donors' samples. Each CDR3 is given with its conserved first and last residue. The D gene is left open where the match is weak. Size is stated for part of the rows, as once, few or many counts, or as a class when the clone is expanded.

v_gene	j_gene	abundance	len	d_gene	CDR3aa	CDR3nt
TRBV5-1	TRBJ2-2	-	15	-	CASSLQDSRTGELFF	TGCGCCAGCAGCTTGCAGGATAGCCGGACCGGGGAGCTGTTTTTT
TRBV28	TRBJ1-1	-	16	TRBD1	CASPGQGVPMNTEAFF	TGTGCCAGCCCGGGACAGGGGGTACCCATGAACACTGAAGCTTTCTTT
TRBV6-5	TRBJ2-1	-	14	TRBD2	CASSGLAGVGEQFF	TGTGCCAGCAGTGGACTAGCGGGAGTCGGTGAGCAGTTCTTC
TRBV7-9	TRBJ1-2	-	17	TRBD1	CASSPTTGDPPGKGYTF	TGTGCCAGCAGCCCTACGACAGGGGACCCCCCGGGTAAGGGCTACACCTTC
TRBV28	TRBJ1-1	-	12	-	CASLRWSTEAFF	TGTGCCAGCCTTAGATGGAGCACTGAAGCTTTCTTT
TRBV28	TRBJ2-7	-	15	-	CASSPRTGGTYEQYF	TGTGCCAGCAGCCCCAGGACAGGAGGGACCTACGAGCAGTACTTC
TRBV19	TRBJ1-1	-	13	-	CASSMRVNTEAFF	TGTGCCAGTAGTATGAGGGTGAACACTGAAGCTTTCTTT
TRBV5-3	TRBJ2-3	-	19	TRBD2	CARSPGLAGGPGFADTQYF	TGTGCCAGAAGCCCCGGACTAGCGGGAGGGCCGGGGTTCGCAGATACGCAGTATTTT
TRBV25-1	TRBJ2-7	-	15	TRBD2	CASSDPASGSYEQYF	TGTGCCAGCAGTGACCCGGCTAGCGGGAGTTACGAGCAGTACTTC
TRBV7-2	TRBJ2-5	-	13	-	CASTPTGAGTQYF	TGTGCCAGCACCCCGACTGGGGCTGGGACCCAGTACTTC
TRBV4-2	TRBJ2-2	-	18	TRBD2	CASSTSLTSGRKTGELFF	TGTGCCAGCAGCACCTCCTTGACTAGCGGGAGGAAAACCGGGGAGCTGTTTTTT
TRBV28	TRBJ2-2	-	13	-	CAIKDTNTGELFF	TGTGCCATTAAAGACACTAACACCGGGGAGCTGTTTTTT
TRBV6-5	TRBJ1-1	-	13	-	CASTKDQRAEAFF	TGTGCCAGCACCAAGGACCAACGCGCTGAAGCTTTCTTT
TRBV28	TRBJ2-7	-	15	-	CASSQPTAGGYEQYF	TGTGCCAGCAGTCAGCCTACGGCAGGTGGGTACGAGCAGTACTTC
TRBV7-3	TRBJ2-1	-	16	-	CASSLIQAAPHNEQFF	TGTGCCAGCAGCTTAATACAGGCAGCACCCCACAATGAGCAGTTCTTC
TRBV14	TRBJ2-1	-	21	TRBD2	CASSPGTSGRLTQYPYNEQFF	TGTGCCAGCAGCCCCGGGACTAGCGGGAGGCTCACCCAGTACCCCTACAATGAGCAGTTCTTC
TRBV15	TRBJ2-5	-	13	-	CATSSINRETQYF	TGTGCCACCAGCAGTATCAACAGAGAGACCCAGTACTTC
TRBV2	TRBJ2-1	-	15	-	CASSPLLGGDNEQFF	TGTGCCAGCAGTCCCCTCCTAGGGGGAGACAATGAGCAGTTCTTC
TRBV28	TRBJ2-4	-	16	-	CASSSSSLLSKNIQYF	TGTGCCAGCAGTTCCTCTAGTCTCCTCAGCAAAAACATTCAGTACTTC
TRBV10-3	TRBJ2-5	-	17	TRBD1	CAISDLPGQGLQETQYF	TGTGCCATCAGTGATCTTCCGGGACAGGGACTTCAAGAGACCCAGTACTTC
TRBV2	TRBJ2-5	-	13	TRBD1	CASSGTGYETQYF	TGTGCCAGCAGCGGGACAGGGTACGAGACCCAGTACTTC
TRBV6-7	TRBJ1-1	-	16	-	CASSPGGRSAHTEAFF	TGTGCCAGCAGTCCAGGAGGACGGTCAGCCCACACTGAAGCTTTCTTT
TRBV30	TRBJ2-7	-	11	-	CAWTVSYEQYF	TGTGCCTGGACGGTGTCCTACGAGCAGTACTTC
TRBV15	TRBJ2-3	-	16	TRBD2	CATSREGGSGRDTQYF	TGTGCCACCAGCAGAGAAGGCGGGAGCGGACGAGATACGCAGTATTTT
TRBV28	TRBJ1-3	once	13	-	CASSFGARNTIYF	TGTGCCAGCAGTTTTGGGGCAAGAAACACCATATATTTT
TRBV5-6	TRBJ1-1	-	16	-	CASSAIGAGANTEAFF	TGTGCCAGCAGCGCGATTGGGGCAGGGGCGAACACTGAAGCTTTCTTT
TRBV6-6	TRBJ2-7	-	16	-	CASSYPTGLASYEQYF	TGTGCCAGCAGTTACCCTACAGGTCTTGCTTCCTACGAGCAGTACTTC
TRBV5-1	TRBJ1-1	-	15	-	CASSLVAAQNTEAFF	TGCGCCAGCAGCTTGGTGGCAGCGCAGAACACTGAAGCTTTCTTT
TRBV19	TRBJ2-5	-	15	TRBD2	CASSIAGLAGETQYF	TGTGCCAGTAGTATAGCGGGACTAGCCGGAGAGACCCAGTACTTC
TRBV28	TRBJ1-5	-	16	-	CASSLPSPARAQPQHF	TGTGCCAGCAGTTTACCGAGTCCAGCACGGGCTCAGCCCCAGCATTTT
TRBV2	TRBJ2-2	-	16	-	CASRIVTGSNTGELFF	TGTGCCAGCAGAATAGTAACGGGATCGAACACCGGGGAGCTGTTTTTT
TRBV30	TRBJ2-7	-	13	-	CAGTIRGQYEQYF	TGTGCCGGCACCATCAGGGGCCAGTACGAGCAGTACTTC
TRBV9	TRBJ2-2	-	16	TRBD2	CASSTRLAGGTGELFF	TGTGCCAGCAGCACCCGACTAGCGGGAGGCACCGGGGAGCTGTTTTTT
TRBV13	TRBJ1-2	-	15	-	CASSLWRQGSAGYTF	TGTGCCAGCAGCTTATGGCGGCAGGGGTCGGCGGGCTACACCTTC
TRBV19	TRBJ1-6	-	12	-	CASRTWGSPLHF	TGTGCCAGTAGGACCTGGGGCTCACCCCTCCACTTT
TRBV10-3	TRBJ2-2	-	16	TRBD2	CAISESSGRETGELFF	TGTGCCATCAGTGAGTCTAGCGGGAGAGAGACCGGGGAGCTGTTTTTT
TRBV30	TRBJ1-1	-	13	-	CAWSVGGVAEAFF	TGTGCCTGGAGTGTAGGGGGGGTGGCTGAAGCTTTCTTT
TRBV2	TRBJ2-2	-	20	TRBD2	CASSVSRASGSLWATGELFF	TGTGCCAGCAGTGTGTCTCGGGCTAGCGGGAGTCTGTGGGCCACCGGGGAGCTGTTTTTT
TRBV6-6	TRBJ1-5	-	15	TRBD1	CASNEGAWGNQPQHF	TGTGCCAGCAATGAGGGGGCGTGGGGCAATCAGCCCCAGCATTTT
TRBV5-6	TRBJ2-1	-	15	-	CASSLNAGSYNEQFF	TGTGCCAGCAGCCTCAATGCGGGCAGCTACAATGAGCAGTTCTTC
TRBV18	TRBJ2-2	-	14	-	CASSPRSGSGELFF	TGTGCCAGCTCACCACGTTCAGGGTCAGGGGAGCTGTTTTTT
TRBV5-4	TRBJ2-4	once	16	-	CASSSKPGLAKNIQYF	TGTGCCAGCAGCTCAAAACCGGGGTTGGCCAAAAACATTCAGTACTTC
TRBV5-1	TRBJ2-2	-	15	TRBD2	CASSFTSGNTGELFF	TGCGCCAGCAGCTTCACTAGCGGAAACACCGGGGAGCTGTTTTTT
TRBV5-1	TRBJ2-3	-	13	-	CASASQAPDTQYF	TGCGCCAGCGCCTCCCAGGCCCCCGATACGCAGTATTTT
TRBV20-1	TRBJ1-1	-	11	-	CSANRVAEAFF	TGCAGTGCCAACAGGGTAGCTGAAGCTTTCTTT
TRBV7-9	TRBJ1-1	-	13	-	CASSFTGPLEAFF	TGTGCCAGCAGCTTTACGGGGCCGCTTGAAGCTTTCTTT
TRBV2	TRBJ2-5	-	14	-	CASSGGQGGETQYF	TGTGCCAGCAGTGGTGGGCAGGGAGGAGAGACCCAGTACTTC
TRBV6-6	TRBJ2-3	-	14	-	CASRAGLSTDTQYF	TGTGCCAGCAGGGCAGGGCTGAGCACAGATACGCAGTATTTT
TRBV5-1	TRBJ2-7	-	12	-	CASSDPSGEQYF	TGCGCCAGCAGCGATCCCAGCGGCGAGCAGTACTTC
TRBV10-3	TRBJ2-1	-	17	TRBD2	CAISGIWAGGQTGEQFF	TGTGCCATCAGTGGAATCTGGGCGGGAGGGCAGACGGGCGAGCAGTTCTTC
TRBV27	TRBJ1-5	-	17	TRBD1	CASSSTAGQGGKQPQHF	TGTGCCAGCAGTTCGACCGCCGGACAGGGCGGGAAACAGCCCCAGCATTTT
TRBV9	TRBJ2-1	-	15	-	CASSVGIGSYNEQFF	TGTGCCAGCAGCGTAGGGATAGGGTCCTACAATGAGCAGTTCTTC
TRBV27	TRBJ1-1	few	14	TRBD1	CASSLTGGNTEAFF	TGTGCCAGCAGCTTAACAGGGGGGAACACTGAAGCTTTCTTT
TRBV9	TRBJ2-1	-	16	-	CASSVPSGTNFNEQFF	TGTGCCAGCAGCGTCCCGAGCGGCACGAACTTCAATGAGCAGTTCTTC